The present T cell receptor beta chain was sequenced within a study of blood T cell repertoires in COVID-19. At the level of the study: Acute and convalescent COVID-19 samples came from the United States, Italy and Spain. In each case, the material was cDNA or gDNA derived from T cells, B-cell-depleted T cells, or PBMCs.

The CDR3 contains 15 residues. The V and J ends lost 4 bases and 4 bases respectively, with 14 bases between them. Germline CDR1 and CDR2: LGHNA and YSLEER. Original methodology: For nucleated cells, counts were estimated from reference gene primer amplification. The table came from immunoSEQ multiplex PCR; TCRdb's copy has only in-frame clones and leaves some out. From that table come the V and J calls and clone size; the DNA was used to work out D and trimming. Among about 260,000 clones, about 89% were seen once, and the ten largest hold 1.5%. The V and J genes are TRBV4-3 and TRBJ2-1, with D unresolved. The clonotype comes from a woman aged 40 to 49 who had recovered from COVID-19. Sequencing was performed on peripheral blood. This CDR3 is CASSLYVASYNEQFF. The CDR3 coding sequence is TGCGCCAGCAGCCTATATGTTGCGTCTTACAATGAGCAGTTCTTC.